The 27 T cell receptor beta chains below come from one sample, sequenced in a study of T cell responses to AZD1222 COVID-19 vaccine. Data came from immunoSEQ multiplex PCR; TCRdb stores just in-frame clones and leaves some out. The repertoire has some 89,000 clones, approximately 87% of them found once; the top ten carry 4% to 5.5%. The input for sequencing was peripheral blood, taken on day 0 of MenACWY control vaccination. Every receptor here comes from an adult in good health.

This clone was detected a few times. This chain connects TRBV3-1 (or the pseudogene TRBV3-2) to TRBJ2-7, with 8 bases fitting TRBD1. The germline CDR1 and CDR2 sequences are LGHDT and YNNKEL (reference sequence). CDR3 length equals 15 residues. V was clipped by 2 bases and J by 3 bases; unmatched bases: 6. The CDR3 coding sequence is TGTGCCAGCAGCCAAATTGGGACAGGAGGCTACGAGCAGTACTTC. The encoded protein is CASSQIGTGGYEQYF.

The V call is TRBV24-1, the J call TRBJ1-5; no clear D gene. Germline lookup yields CDR1 KGHDR and CDR2 SFDVKD. V was cut by 0 bases and J by 3 bases, with 11 bases left in between. The CDR3 totals 16 residues. The CDR3 DNA reads as TGTGCCACCAGTGATTTGAAGGGCAGCTCCAATCAGCCCCAGCATTTT. Protein product: CATSDLKGSSNQPQHF.

The rearrangement uses TRBV29-1 and TRBJ1-4; 12 bases agree with TRBD1. V trimming: 3 bases; J trimming: 0 bases; junction bases outside the gene matches: 14. The CDR3 covers 20 residues. CDR1 is SQVTM, CDR2 ANQGSEA, per germline. CDR3 nucleotides: TGCAGCGTTGAGGGGAATGGAGGGACAGGGGGCGATACAACTAATGAAAAACTGTTTTTT. Translating gives CSVEGNGGTGGDTTNEKLFF.

The chain has TRBV6-5 and TRBJ1-1; D ambiguous. The CDR3 has 13 amino acids. In germline, CDR1 is MNHEY, CDR2 SVGAGI. Trimming pared 6 bases from V and 0 bases from J, leaving 8 bases between. CDR3 coding DNA: TGTGCCAGCAGGATACAGCTGAACACTGAAGCTTTCTTT. This translates into CASRIQLNTEAFF.

The chain employs TRBV5-1 and TRBJ2-7; TRBD1 is a possible D gene (5 bases). The ends were cut back, 3 bases at V and 0 bases at J, with 19 bases in the middle. CDR1 is SGHRS, CDR2 YFSETQ, per germline. The CDR3 is 17 amino acids. Written as DNA, the CDR3 is TGCGCCAGCAGCTCGCCACAGACAGACAGCTACTCCTACGAGCAGTACTTC. Translating gives CASSSPQTDSYSYEQYF.

The chain recombines TRBV28 with TRBJ2-7; TRBD2 is a possible D gene (6 bases). V lost 6 bases and J lost 6, with 12 bases in between. In germline, CDR1 is MDHEN, CDR2 SYDVKM. This CDR3 spans 12 amino acids. Here the CDR3 reads CASRSGSGEQYF. DNA of the CDR3: TGTGCCAGCAGGTCCGGGAGTGGCGAGCAGTACTTC.

The chain carries TRBV18 and TRBJ1-4; no definite D call. Trimming took 6 bases from V and 0 from J, leaving 8 bases between them. This CDR3 is 14 amino acids long. Germline loops: CDR1 KGHSH, CDR2 LQKENI. The CDR3 DNA reads TGTGCCAGCTCTCTATATGCAACTAATGAAAAACTGTTTTTT. Encoded protein: CASSLYATNEKLFF.

V is TRBV28 and J is TRBJ2-7, with D perhaps matching TRBD2 (5 bases). The length of the CDR3 is 15 residues. The germline CDR1 and CDR2 sequences are MDHEN and SYDVKM. The ends were cut back, 6 bases at V and 1 base at J, with 16 bases in the middle. The CDR3 sequence is CASRQFRGGSYEQYF. For the CDR3, the DNA is TGTGCCAGCAGACAATTCAGAGGAGGTTCCTACGAGCAGTACTTC.

The rearrangement links TRBV6-5 to TRBJ1-6, with TRBD1 identical over 8 bases. V was clipped by 6 bases and J by 6 bases; unmatched bases: 7. This CDR3 comprises 15 residues. Germline CDR1 reads MNHEY; CDR2 reads SVGAGI. CDR3 in amino acids: CASRTGDLLNSPLHF. The CDR3 DNA sequence: TGTGCCAGCAGGACAGGGGACCTACTTAATTCACCCCTCCACTTT.

Details on this clone: Since no conserved phenylalanine or tryptophan closes the CDR3, a read error is the likely cause. The limits of the CDR3 on the DNA are not certain, so only TCRdb's listed CDR3 is given. This sequence joins TRBV5-1 and TRBJ1-2. Germline loops: CDR1 SGHRS, CDR2 YFSETQ. The CDR3 length is 13 residues, termini included. CDR3 amino acids: CASCSTSVRKTYG.

The rearrangement uses TRBV7-9 and TRBJ1-6, with 7 positions matching TRBD1. V shed 4 bases and J 5 bases; nucleotides not matched to a gene: 2. This CDR3 is built from 14 residues. Germline V gene data show CDR1 as SEHNR and CDR2 as FQNEAQ (reference sequence). The CDR3 protein is CASSWDSNNSPLHF. In DNA form, the CDR3 reads TGTGCCAGCAGCTGGGACAGCAATAATTCACCCCTCCACTTT.

J is TRBJ2-5 and V is TRBV30; D remains ambiguous. CDR1 is GTSNPN, CDR2 SVGIG, per germline (reference sequence). The CDR3 has 14 amino acids. Trimming pared 0 bases from V and 5 bases from J, leaving 13 bases between. The CDR3 DNA reads as TGTGCCTGGAGTGTATGGGGATATTTCGAGACCCAGTACTTC. Its protein product is CAWSVWGYFETQYF.

The V call is TRBV10-2, the J call TRBJ2-3; D is unclear. Trimming pared 7 bases from V and 2 bases from J, leaving 16 bases between. Germline-derived CDR1 and CDR2 are WSHSY and SAAADI. This CDR3 has 15 amino acids. The CDR3 coding sequence is TGCGCCAGCACTTTTCAGACAACGGACACAGATACGCAGTATTTT. It specifies CASTFQTTDTDTQYF.

This sequence joins TRBV5-1 and TRBJ2-3, with D unresolved. Per the germline V gene, CDR1 is SGHRS and CDR2 is YFSETQ. V shed 1 base and J shed 5 bases, with 8 bases lying between them. The CDR3 runs 13 residues. The CDR3 DNA sequence: TGCGCCAGCAGCTTGTCCCCAGGAGATACGCAGTATTTT. Translation: CASSLSPGDTQYF. Full variable domain (remainder filled in from reference TRBV5-1 and TRBJ2-3): KAGVTQTPRYLIKTRGQQVTLSCSPISGHRSVSWYQQTPGQGLQFLFEYFSETQRNKGNFPGRFSGRQFSNSRSEMNVSTLELGDSALYLCASSLSPGDTQYFGPGTRLTVL.

V usage is TRBV5-1 and J usage is TRBJ2-3; 14 nucleotides align to TRBD2. J was trimmed by 1 base and V by 1 base; bases with no gene match: 8. The CDR3 contains 19 residues. Germline V gene sequence: CDR1 SGHRS, CDR2 YFSETQ. The CDR3 DNA sequence: TGCGCCAGCAGCTTGTTGGGACTAGCGGGGGTATTGGGCACAGATACGCAGTATTTT. Amino acid sequence: CASSLLGLAGVLGTDTQYF. The variable domain in full, completed from reference TRBV5-1 and TRBJ2-3, reads KAGVTQTPRYLIKTRGQQVTLSCSPISGHRSVSWYQQTPGQGLQFLFEYFSETQRNKGNFPGRFSGRQFSNSRSEMNVSTLELGDSALYLCASSLLGLAGVLGTDTQYFGPGTRLTVL.

This chain uses TRBV10-2 with TRBJ1-1; D may be TRBD1 (5 bases). CDR1 and CDR2 from the germline V gene are WSHSY and SAAADI. This CDR3 is built from 12 residues. Trimming removed 9 bases from V and 2 bases from J, with 10 bases in between. CDR3 nucleotide sequence: TGCGCCAGTGGGGCCCTAAACACTGAAGCTTTCTTT. Translating it yields CASGALNTEAFF.

A single count supports this clone. The chain links TRBV2 to TRBJ2-3; D gene unclear. Trimming removed 8 bases at V and 2 bases at J, with 14 bases between. This CDR3 contains 14 residues. Germline values: CDR1 SNHLY, CDR2 FYNNEI. The CDR3 is CASLYDQNTDTQYF. The CDR3 nucleotides read TGTGCCAGCCTATACGACCAGAACACAGATACGCAGTATTTT.

This chain links TRBV19 with TRBJ1-5; D remains ambiguous. The ends were cut back, 1 base at V and 4 bases at J, with 5 bases in the middle. Per the germline V gene, CDR1 is LNHDA and CDR2 is SQIVND (reference sequence). This CDR3 is built from 13 residues. CDR3 nucleotides: TGTGCCAGTAGTATAGCGGGGAATCAGCCCCAGCATTTT. Protein product: CASSIAGNQPQHF. Supplemented by reference TRBV19 and TRBJ1-5, the full variable domain reads DGGITQSPKYLFRKEGQNVTLSCEQNLNHDAMYWYRQDPGQGLRLIYYSQIVNDFQKGDIAEGYSVSREKKESFPLTVTSAQKNPTAFYLCASSIAGNQPQHFGDGTRLSIL.

This clone was observed a handful of times. This chain joins TRBV2 and TRBJ1-4, with D unresolved. Germline CDR1 and CDR2: SNHLY and FYNNEI. This CDR3 contains 16 residues. The V and J ends lost 6 bases and 0 bases respectively, with 14 bases between them. DNA of the CDR3: TGTGCCAGCAGCGTCCTAGGGTCCTCAACTAATGAAAAACTGTTTTTT. Translation: CASSVLGSSTNEKLFF.

The chain employs TRBV27 and TRBJ2-3; TRBD2 might be the D (5 bases). The CDR3 is made up of 16 amino acids. V was clipped by 3 bases and J by 5 bases, with 18 bases between them. Germline loops: CDR1 MNHEY, CDR2 SMNVEV (reference sequence). CDR3 DNA sequence: TGTGCCAGCAGTTTCGTAGGGCCCCACGCGGGAGATACGCAGTATTTT. Its protein product is CASSFVGPHAGDTQYF.

The V gene is TRBV5-1, the J gene TRBJ2-2; no clear D gene. V shed 1 base and J shed 5 bases, with 12 bases lying between them. Germline CDR1 is SGHRS and CDR2 is YFSETQ. The CDR3 totals 15 residues. Here the CDR3 reads CASSLTDAPTGELFF. In nucleotides, the CDR3 is TGCGCCAGCAGCTTGACGGACGCCCCAACCGGGGAGCTGTTTTTT.

V and J are TRBV7-2 and TRBJ2-5; no clear D gene. This CDR3 is built from 13 residues. V was clipped by 3 bases and J by 2 bases, with 7 bases between them. Germline-derived CDR1 and CDR2 are SGHTA and FQGNSA. CDR3 in DNA: TGTGCCAGCAGCTTTCAGAGTCAAGAGACCCAGTACTTC. As protein: CASSFQSQETQYF.

On this clone: Germline and junction disagree at one end, which may indicate a read error. The chain couples TRBV6-5 to TRBJ2-7; possible D gene TRBD1, 5 bases. Germline V gives CDR1 MNHEY, CDR2 SVGAGI. The CDR3 totals 11 residues. This CDR3 is CASSLTEAWHF. The DNA for the CDR3 is TGTGCCAGCAGTTTGACAGAGGCTTGGCACTTC.

This chain links TRBV28 with TRBJ1-2; D perhaps matches TRBD1 (6 bases). This CDR3 contains 13 residues. From germline, CDR1 is MDHEN and CDR2 SYDVKM. The CDR3 here is CGTGVVGARGYTF. CDR3 coding DNA: TGTGGGACGGGAGTAGTGGGGGCTCGAGGCTACACCTTC.

This chain's CDR3 is CASSYRSATNEKLFF. The DNA of the CDR3 is TGTGCCAGCAGTTACAGGAGTGCAACTAATGAAAAACTGTTTTTT. The genes are TRBV27 and TRBJ1-4; TRBD1 might be the D (5 bases). V was trimmed by 4 bases and J by 0 bases, leaving 9 bases between them. The CDR3 spans 15 residues. Germline assignment: CDR1 MNHEY and CDR2 SMNVEV (reference sequence).

This rearrangement joins TRBV19 to TRBJ2-7; 7 bases are a match to TRBD2. After removal of 7 bases from V and 5 bases from J, the junction contained 8 bases not matched to a gene. CDR1 and CDR2 (germline): LNHDA, SQIVND (reference sequence). The CDR3 runs to 13 residues. DNA of the CDR3: TGTGCCAGTAAGAGGGGAGGGGATCACGAGCAGTACTTC. Encoded protein: CASKRGGDHEQYF.

The chain recombines TRBV7-9 with TRBJ2-7, with D possibly TRBD1 on 5 matching bases. Germline CDR1 SEHNR, CDR2 FQNEAQ (reference sequence). The CDR3 extends over 12 amino acids. Deletions cut 0 bases from V and 6 bases from J, with 6 bases between. CDR3: CASSLAQGEQYF. For the CDR3, the DNA is TGTGCCAGCAGCTTAGCGCAGGGCGAGCAGTACTTC.